The 27 T cell receptor beta chains below all came from one sample that was sequenced in a study of CD8 T cells in ankylosing spondylitis. Points from the study as a whole: There was a TCR beta motif, made of fewer than 10 highly homologous variants, that appeared characteristic of ankylosing spondylitis blood.

MiXCR, run by TCRdb on the 5' RACE reads, gives a single entry per CDR3 protein. The table shows hundreds of thousands of distinct CDR3 sequences, with about 24% occurring only once. These receptors have no known antigen. Sequenced: blood, either unsorted or a sorted T cell fraction (not recorded which). The receptor set was obtained from a male donor with ankylosing spondylitis.

This rearrangement joins TRBV5-1 to TRBJ1-1; D remains ambiguous. CDR3 length: 15 amino acids. Trimming took 1 base from V and 0 from J, leaving 10 bases between them. The germline V gene encodes CDR1 SGHRS and CDR2 YFSETQ. The CDR3 DNA is TGCGCCAGCAGCTTGATTGGCGGTGTGAACACTGAAGCTTTCTTT. It yields the protein CASSLIGGVNTEAFF.

The gene calls are TRBV10-3 and TRBJ2-1, with 15 bases lining up with TRBD2. Germline V gene sequence: CDR1 ENHRY, CDR2 SYGVKD. This CDR3 is 16 amino acids long. V shed 4 bases and J 8 bases; nucleotides not matched to a gene: 6. CDR3 in amino acids: CAISVGLAGGRDEQFF. The DNA of the CDR3 is TGTGCCATCAGTGTGGGACTAGCGGGAGGTAGAGATGAGCAGTTCTTC.

This clonotype was counted once. The chain combines TRBV7-7 with TRBJ2-3, with D maybe TRBD2 (6 bases). This CDR3 contains 16 residues. Trimming pared 5 bases from V and 2 bases from J, leaving 17 bases between. Germline values: CDR1 SSHAT, CDR2 FNYEAQ (reference sequence). The CDR3 loop reads CASSPGVSQLTDTQYF. The CDR3 DNA sequence: TGTGCCAGCAGCCCGGGGGTTTCCCAACTCACAGATACGCAGTATTTT.

The chain carries TRBV15 and TRBJ2-1; 8 bases fit TRBD1. The V and J ends lost 4 bases and 9 bases, in that order; junction bases with no gene match: 8. This CDR3 is 14 amino acids long. Germline CDR1 LNHNV, CDR2 YYDKDF (reference sequence). The CDR3 coding sequence is TGTGCCACCAGCACACGACAGGGGAGCGCTGAGCAGTTCTTC. This gives the protein CATSTRQGSAEQFF. Filled out from reference TRBV15 and TRBJ2-1, the complete variable domain reads DAMVIQNPRYQVTQFGKPVTLSCSQTLNHNVMYWYQQKSSQAPKLLFHYYDKDFNNEADTPDNFQSRRPNTSFCFLDIRSPGLGDTAMYLCATSTRQGSAEQFFGPGTRLTVL.

The chain is built from TRBV11-2 and TRBJ2-7; 10 nucleotides line up with TRBD2. Trimming cost V 4 bases and J 3 bases; bases outside gene matches: 12. The CDR3 length is 17 residues. Germline CDR1 reads SGHAT; CDR2 reads FQNNGV. The CDR3 loop reads CASSSTHRGLAIYEQYF. CDR3 in DNA: TGTGCCAGCAGCTCCACTCATAGGGGACTAGCGATCTACGAGCAGTACTTC.

The V gene is TRBV7-2, the J gene TRBJ2-3; tentative D call: TRBD1 (6 bases). Germline-derived CDR1 and CDR2 are SGHTA and FQGNSA. This CDR3 is 16 amino acids long. V gave up 5 bases and J gave up 2 bases, with 17 bases separating them. The CDR3 here is CASSPNRDLVTDTQYF. The CDR3 region has the DNA TGTGCCAGCAGCCCAAACAGGGATTTAGTCACAGATACGCAGTATTTT.

This clonotype was seen only a few times. The chain links TRBV24-1 to TRBJ2-1; 13 nucleotides align to TRBD2. This CDR3 is built from 16 residues. V shed 7 bases, J shed 8 bases, and the junction held 10 bases outside the gene matches. CDR1 and CDR2 (germline): KGHDR, SFDVKD. The CDR3 is CATRKVGLAGADEQFF. CDR3 sequence (DNA): TGTGCCACCAGAAAAGTCGGACTAGCGGGAGCAGATGAGCAGTTCTTC.

This clonotype was seen a few times. J is TRBJ1-5 and V is TRBV12-3 or TRBV12-4, with 8 bases that match TRBD1. V shed 4 bases, J shed 4 bases, and the junction held 3 bases outside the gene matches. The CDR3 sequence is 14 residues long. The CDR3 protein is CASSSGGRNQPQHF. The CDR3 nucleotides read TGTGCCAGCAGTTCAGGGGGCCGAAATCAGCCCCAGCATTTT.

The rearrangement joins TRBV2 to TRBJ1-1, with D unresolved. The CDR3 is 13 amino acids. Trimming removed 6 bases at V and 10 bases at J, with 18 bases between. Germline V gives CDR1 SNHLY, CDR2 FYNNEI. This CDR3 is CASSLTSEVGAFF. CDR3 nucleotides: TGTGCCAGCAGCCTGACAAGTGAGGTCGGAGCTTTCTTT.

This clonotype was seen at least ten times. J is TRBJ2-3 and V is TRBV20-1, with 9 bases fitting TRBD2. Germline V gene sequence: CDR1 DFQATT, CDR2 SNEGSKA (reference sequence). CDR3 length: 13 residues. For the CDR3, the DNA is TGCGCGACGGGACTAGCTCTTTCGGATACGCAGTATTTT. Its protein product is CATGLALSDTQYF.

This sequence joins TRBV2 and TRBJ1-5; D is unclear. CDR1 is SNHLY and CDR2 is FYNNEI in the germline V gene. V was clipped by 7 bases and J by 5 bases, with 12 bases between them. This CDR3 has 13 amino acids. CDR3 sequence (DNA): TGTGCCAGCACCGGGGAAGTGCATCAGCCCCAGCATTTT. Protein product: CASTGEVHQPQHF.

The chain is built from TRBV20-1 and TRBJ2-3, with D unclear. Germline V gives CDR1 DFQATT, CDR2 SNEGSKA (reference sequence). Trimming took 0 bases from V and 0 from J, leaving 10 bases between them. The CDR3 covers 15 residues. Written as DNA, the CDR3 is TGCAGTGCTAGAGATTTCGGGTCTAGCACAGATACGCAGTATTTT. Its protein product is CSARDFGSSTDTQYF.

This clonotype showed up just a few times. This chain links TRBV12-3 or TRBV12-4 with TRBJ2-5; D possibly corresponds to TRBD2 (6 bases). V was shortened by 6 bases and J by 9 bases, with 17 bases between the two germline ends. CDR3 length: 13 amino acids. The CDR3 loop is CASSPSMGGSQYF. As DNA, the CDR3 is TGTGCCAGCAGCCCTTCGATGGGGGGATCCCAGTACTTC.

This clonotype was counted only a few times. The chain links TRBV30 to TRBJ1-3; possibly TRBD1 for D (5 bases). Deletions cut 6 bases from V and 4 bases from J, with 13 bases between. Germline assignment: CDR1 GTSNPN and CDR2 SVGIG (reference sequence). CDR3 length: 13 amino acids. The CDR3 is CACFRGFGNTIYF. As DNA, the CDR3 is TGTGCCTGTTTTCGGGGGTTCGGAAACACCATATATTTT.

The V and J genes are TRBV10-3 and TRBJ2-3; TRBD2 aligns across 7 bases. CDR3 length equals 15 residues. Looked up from germline, CDR1 is ENHRY and CDR2 is SYGVKD. V lost 3 bases and J lost 0; bases outside the gene matches: 3. The CDR3 nucleotides are TGTGCCATCAGTGAACTAGCGACAAGCACAGATACGCAGTATTTT. This codes for CAISELATSTDTQYF.

This clonotype showed up just a few times. V gene TRBV20-1 combines with J gene TRBJ2-1; 10 positions agree with TRBD2. The CDR3 length is 15 residues. The germline CDR1 and CDR2 sequences are DFQATT and SNEGSKA (reference sequence). The V segment lost 4 bases and the J segment 3 bases; nucleotides outside the gene matches: 6. CDR3 sequence (DNA): TGCAGTGCTATTCGACTAGCGGGCATCTACAATGAGCAGTTCTTC. It is translated as CSAIRLAGIYNEQFF.

The CDR3 region has the DNA TGTGCCAGCAGCCAAGATCTTGGCAGGGCAGCAGATACGCAGTATTTT. This gives the protein CASSQDLGRAADTQYF. The chain is built from TRBV14 and TRBJ2-3; D possibly corresponds to TRBD1 (5 bases). Trimming shortened V by 0 bases and J by 4 bases, and 14 bases separated the two germline ends. The germline V gene encodes CDR1 SGHDN and CDR2 FVKESK. The length of the CDR3 is 16 residues.

In its sample, this clonotype was seen a few times. The chain's CDR3 is CASSFEGGGEKLFF. CDR3 nucleotide sequence: TGTGCCAGCAGTTTTGAGGGCGGGGGCGAAAAACTGTTTTTT. The chain uses TRBV12-3 or TRBV12-4 and TRBJ1-4, with D maybe TRBD1 (6 bases). This CDR3 has 14 amino acids. V lost 3 bases, J lost 8 bases, and 13 bases lay in between.

The chain uses TRBV5-1 and TRBJ2-1; 13 bases map to TRBD2. After removal of 6 bases from V and 9 bases from J, the junction contained 9 bases not matched to a gene. The germline CDR1 and CDR2 sequences are SGHRS and YFSETQ. The CDR3 covers 15 residues. CDR3 protein: CASTEGLAGVVEQFF. The CDR3 DNA reads as TGCGCCAGCACCGAAGGACTAGCGGGAGTCGTTGAGCAGTTCTTC.

This clonotype was seen a few times. The chain couples TRBV20-1 to TRBJ1-1, with TRBD1 identical over 7 bases. Trimming took 6 bases from V and 4 from J; bases not matched to a gene: 11. The CDR3 extends over 14 amino acids. Looked up from germline, CDR1 is DFQATT and CDR2 is SNEGSKA (reference sequence). The CDR3 region is CSAGRTGGLTEAFF. The CDR3 nucleotides are TGCAGTGCCGGGAGGACAGGAGGCCTCACTGAAGCTTTCTTT.

The chain links TRBV24-1 to TRBJ2-3; no clear D. The ends were cut back, 5 bases at V and 1 base at J, with 12 bases in the middle. This CDR3 has 15 residues. Germline V gene lookup returns CDR1 KGHDR and CDR2 SFDVKD. CDR3 coding DNA: TGTGCCACCAGTGTCCATGGTATGGGCACAGATACGCAGTATTTT. It translates to CATSVHGMGTDTQYF.

This clonotype was recorded a few times. The rearrangement joins TRBV27 to TRBJ2-7; the D gene is possibly TRBD2 (6 bases). Trimming pared 5 bases from V and 4 bases from J, leaving 15 bases between. The CDR3 extends over 14 amino acids. Germline CDR1 is MNHEY and CDR2 is SMNVEV (reference sequence). In DNA form, the CDR3 reads TGTGCCAGCAGTCCAGCTCGAGGGAGGTACGAGCAGTACGTC. Translated, it gives CASSPARGRYEQYV.

The V call is TRBV20-1, the J call TRBJ2-1; 8 bases fit TRBD2. The length of the CDR3 is 15 residues. The germline V gene has CDR1 DFQATT and CDR2 SNEGSKA (reference sequence). With V trimmed by 3 bases and J by 3 bases, 7 bases remained unmatched. The CDR3 reads CSARASSGFYNEQFF. CDR3 DNA sequence: TGCAGTGCTAGGGCCTCTAGCGGGTTCTACAATGAGCAGTTCTTC.

This clonotype has only a few counts. The V call is TRBV3-1, the J call TRBJ2-1; D is perhaps TRBD1 or TRBD2 (5 bases each). Germline-derived CDR1 and CDR2 are LGHDT and YNNKEL (reference sequence). The CDR3 is made up of 15 amino acids. V was cut by 2 bases and J by 4 bases, with 12 bases left in between. DNA for the CDR3: TGTGCCAGCAGCCAAACTCCGGGGCCTTACAATGAGCAGTTCTTC. It translates to CASSQTPGPYNEQFF.

This chain uses TRBV19 with TRBJ1-1, with 8 nucleotides matching TRBD1. The junction had 6 bases not matched to a gene; V was cut back by 3 bases and J by 6 bases. CDR1 and CDR2 from the germline V gene are LNHDA and SQIVND (reference sequence). The CDR3 runs to 14 residues. The CDR3 sequence: CASSIRTGIPEAFF. The CDR3 DNA follows: TGTGCCAGTAGTATTAGGACAGGGATTCCTGAAGCTTTCTTT.

The V call is TRBV6-5, the J call TRBJ2-1; 12 nucleotides align to TRBD2. The J segment lost 7 bases and the V segment lost 4 bases, leaving 8 bases of the junction unmatched. Germline V CDR1 and CDR2: MNHEY, SVGAGI. The CDR3 is made up of 16 amino acids. CDR3 sequence reads: CASSFSSGRAGNEQFF. Written as DNA, the CDR3 is TGTGCCAGCAGTTTCTCTAGCGGGAGGGCGGGGAATGAGCAGTTCTTC.

The CDR3: CSARDAASGRADTQYF. The CDR3 region has the DNA TGCAGTGCTAGAGATGCTGCCAGCGGGAGGGCAGATACGCAGTATTTT. The V gene is TRBV20-1, the J gene TRBJ2-3, with 10 bases that match TRBD2. The CDR3 extends over 16 amino acids. With 0 bases clipped from V and 4 bases from J, the junction kept 7 bases outside the gene matches. CDR1 is DFQATT, CDR2 SNEGSKA, per germline (reference sequence).